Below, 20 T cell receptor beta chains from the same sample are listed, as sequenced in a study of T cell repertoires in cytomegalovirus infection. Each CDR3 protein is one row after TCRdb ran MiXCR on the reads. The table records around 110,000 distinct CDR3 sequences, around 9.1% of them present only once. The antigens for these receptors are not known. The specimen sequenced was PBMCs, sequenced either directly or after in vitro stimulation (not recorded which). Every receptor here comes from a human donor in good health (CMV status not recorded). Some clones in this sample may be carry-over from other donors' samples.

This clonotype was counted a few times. CDR3 region: CASSGGNQPQHF. CDR3 bases: TGTGCCAGCAGTGGGGGGAATCAGCCCCAGCATTTT. V usage is TRBV2 and J usage is TRBJ1-5, with D tentatively TRBD1 (5 bases). CDR3 length: 12 residues. CDR1 is SNHLY and CDR2 is FYNNEI in the germline V gene. Deletions cut 4 bases from V and 4 bases from J, with 5 bases between.

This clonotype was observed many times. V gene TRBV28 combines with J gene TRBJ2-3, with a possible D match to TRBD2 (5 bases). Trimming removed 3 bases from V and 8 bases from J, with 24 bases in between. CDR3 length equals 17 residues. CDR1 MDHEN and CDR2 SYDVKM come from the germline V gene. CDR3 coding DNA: TGTGCCAGCAGTTTGTACGCGAGGGTATTCCACAGTGGTACGCAGTATTTT. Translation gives CASSLYARVFHSGTQYF.

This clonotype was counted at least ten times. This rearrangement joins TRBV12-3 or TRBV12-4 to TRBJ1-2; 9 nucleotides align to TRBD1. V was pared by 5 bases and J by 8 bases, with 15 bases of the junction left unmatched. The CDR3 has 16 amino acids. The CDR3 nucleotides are TGTGCCAGCAGTCCGCCGGGACAGGGCTCCAGGAGGGGCTACACCTTC. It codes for CASSPPGQGSRRGYTF.

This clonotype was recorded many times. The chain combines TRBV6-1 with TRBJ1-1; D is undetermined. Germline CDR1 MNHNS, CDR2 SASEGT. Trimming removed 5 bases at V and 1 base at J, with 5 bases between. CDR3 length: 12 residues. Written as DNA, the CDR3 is TGTGCCAGCAGTCACAGGAACACTGAAGCTTTCTTT. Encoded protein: CASSHRNTEAFF.

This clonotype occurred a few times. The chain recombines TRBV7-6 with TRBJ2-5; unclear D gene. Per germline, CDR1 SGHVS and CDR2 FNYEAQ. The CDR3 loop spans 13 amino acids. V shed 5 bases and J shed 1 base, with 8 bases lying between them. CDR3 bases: TGTGCCAGCAGCCAAAAAACCCAAGAGACCCAGTACTTC. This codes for CASSQKTQETQYF.

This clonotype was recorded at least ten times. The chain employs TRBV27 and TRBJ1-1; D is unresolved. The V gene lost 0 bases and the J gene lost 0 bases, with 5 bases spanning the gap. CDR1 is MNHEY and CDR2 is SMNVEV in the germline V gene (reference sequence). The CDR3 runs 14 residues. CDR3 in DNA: TGTGCCAGCAGTTTATCGTACCTGAACACTGAAGCTTTCTTT. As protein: CASSLSYLNTEAFF.

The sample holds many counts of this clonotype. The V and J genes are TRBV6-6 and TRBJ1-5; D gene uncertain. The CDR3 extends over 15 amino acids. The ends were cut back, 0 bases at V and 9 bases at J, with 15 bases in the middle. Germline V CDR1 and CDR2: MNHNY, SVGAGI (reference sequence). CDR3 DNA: TGTGCCAGCAGTTACTCACGGACGGTCAATGGGCCCCAGCATTTT. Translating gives CASSYSRTVNGPQHF.

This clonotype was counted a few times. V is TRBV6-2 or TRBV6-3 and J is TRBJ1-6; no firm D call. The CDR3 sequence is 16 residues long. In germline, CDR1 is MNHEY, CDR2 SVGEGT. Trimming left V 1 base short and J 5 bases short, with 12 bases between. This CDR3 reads CASSYYRARNNSPLHF. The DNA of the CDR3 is TGTGCCAGCAGTTACTATCGCGCCAGAAATAATTCACCCCTCCACTTT.

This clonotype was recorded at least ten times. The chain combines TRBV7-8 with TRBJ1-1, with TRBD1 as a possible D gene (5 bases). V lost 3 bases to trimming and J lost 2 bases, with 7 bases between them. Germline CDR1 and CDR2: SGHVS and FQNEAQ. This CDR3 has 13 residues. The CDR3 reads CASSLTANTEAFF. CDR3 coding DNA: TGTGCCAGCAGCTTGACAGCCAACACTGAAGCTTTCTTT.

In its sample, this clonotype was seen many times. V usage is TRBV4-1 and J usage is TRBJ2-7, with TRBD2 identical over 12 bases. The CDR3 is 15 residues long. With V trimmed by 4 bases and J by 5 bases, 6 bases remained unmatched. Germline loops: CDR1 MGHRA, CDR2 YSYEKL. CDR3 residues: CASSRRLAGVHEQYF. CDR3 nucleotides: TGCGCCAGCAGCCGTCGACTAGCGGGAGTTCACGAGCAGTACTTC.

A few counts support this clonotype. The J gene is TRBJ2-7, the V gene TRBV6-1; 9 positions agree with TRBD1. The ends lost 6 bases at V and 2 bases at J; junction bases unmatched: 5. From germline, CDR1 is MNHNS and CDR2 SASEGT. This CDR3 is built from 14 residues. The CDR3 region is CASRLGQGAYEQYF. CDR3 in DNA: TGTGCCAGCAGATTGGGACAGGGAGCCTACGAGCAGTACTTC.

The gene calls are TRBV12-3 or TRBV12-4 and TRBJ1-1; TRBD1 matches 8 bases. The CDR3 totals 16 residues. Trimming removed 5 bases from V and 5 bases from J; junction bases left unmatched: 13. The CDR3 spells CASSKIRGRVETEAFF. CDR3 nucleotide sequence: TGTGCCAGCAGTAAAATCAGGGGGCGAGTTGAAACTGAAGCTTTCTTT.

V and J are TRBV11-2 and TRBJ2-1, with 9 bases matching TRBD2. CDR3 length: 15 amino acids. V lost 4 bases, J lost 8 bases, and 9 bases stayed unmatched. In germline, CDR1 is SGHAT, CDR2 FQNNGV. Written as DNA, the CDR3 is TGTGCCAGCAGCTCTCCTGCTAGCGGGACACATGAGCAGTTCTTC. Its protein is CASSSPASGTHEQFF.

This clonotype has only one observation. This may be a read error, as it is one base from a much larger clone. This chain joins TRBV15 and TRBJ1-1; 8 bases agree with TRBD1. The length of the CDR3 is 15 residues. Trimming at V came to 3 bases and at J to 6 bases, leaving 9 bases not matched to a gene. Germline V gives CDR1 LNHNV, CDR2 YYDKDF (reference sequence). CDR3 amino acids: CATSSDRGVNAEAFF. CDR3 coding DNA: TGTGCCACCAGCAGTGACAGGGGAGTTAACGCTGAAGCTTTCTTT.

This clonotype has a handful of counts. DNA for the CDR3: TGTGCCAGTAGTATAGTGAGCAGGGGGCTCGGCTACACCTTC. This sequence encodes CASSIVSRGLGYTF. V and J are TRBV19 and TRBJ1-2, with 8 bases aligning to TRBD1. The CDR3 has 14 amino acids. The ends lost 1 base at V and 8 bases at J; junction bases unmatched: 6. CDR1 and CDR2 (germline): LNHDA, SQIVND (reference sequence).

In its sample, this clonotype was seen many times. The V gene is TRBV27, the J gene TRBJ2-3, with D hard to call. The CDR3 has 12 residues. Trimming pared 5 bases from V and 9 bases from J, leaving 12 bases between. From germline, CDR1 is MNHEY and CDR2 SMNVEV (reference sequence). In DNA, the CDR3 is TGTGCCAGCAGTGTAGGCCTAGGGACGCAGTATTTT. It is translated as CASSVGLGTQYF.

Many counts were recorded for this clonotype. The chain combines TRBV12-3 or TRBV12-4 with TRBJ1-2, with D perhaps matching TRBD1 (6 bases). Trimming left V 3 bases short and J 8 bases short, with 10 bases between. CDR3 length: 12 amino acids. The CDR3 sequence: CASSFAGEGYTF. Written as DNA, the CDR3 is TGTGCCAGCAGTTTTGCAGGGGAGGGCTACACCTTC.

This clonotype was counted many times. This CDR3 reads CASSLRQGARGSYEQYF. The CDR3 DNA follows: TGTGCCAGCAGCTTAAGGCAGGGGGCGCGGGGCTCCTACGAGCAGTACTTC. The rearrangement joins TRBV7-2 to TRBJ2-7; 8 nucleotides align to TRBD1. CDR1 is SGHTA and CDR2 is FQGNSA in the germline V gene. The CDR3 totals 17 residues. Trimming at V came to 2 bases and at J to 0 bases, leaving 9 bases not matched to a gene. The whole variable domain, filled in from reference TRBV7-2 and TRBJ2-7, reads GAGVSQSPSNKVTEKGKDVELRCDPISGHTALYWYRQSLGQGLEFLIYFQGNSAPDKSGLPSDRFSAERTGGSVSTLTIQRTQQEDSAVYLCASSLRQGARGSYEQYFGPGTRLTVT.

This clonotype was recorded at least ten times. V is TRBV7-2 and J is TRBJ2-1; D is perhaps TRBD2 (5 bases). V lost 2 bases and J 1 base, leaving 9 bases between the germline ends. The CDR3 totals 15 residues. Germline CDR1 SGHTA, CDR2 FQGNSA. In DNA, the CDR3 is TGTGCCAGCAGCTTAATCGGGATTTCCTACAATGAGCAGTTCTTC. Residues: CASSLIGISYNEQFF.

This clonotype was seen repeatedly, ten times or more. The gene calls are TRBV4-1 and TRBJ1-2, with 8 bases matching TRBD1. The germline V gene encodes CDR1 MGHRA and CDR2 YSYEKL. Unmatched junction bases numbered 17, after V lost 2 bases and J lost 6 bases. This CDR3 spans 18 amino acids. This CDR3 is CASSQPQGAVSRENGYTF. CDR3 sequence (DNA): TGCGCCAGCAGCCAACCTCAGGGGGCGGTTAGTCGAGAGAATGGCTACACCTTC.